This T cell receptor (beta chain) comes out of a study of OX40 agonist ivuxolimab in advanced cancers. V was pared by 3 bases and J by 2 bases, with 5 bases between. The CDR3 sequence is 13 residues long. Germline V gene lookup returns CDR1 SNHLY and CDR2 FYNNEI. This table comes from immunoSEQ multiplex PCR, and its TCRdb copy is limited to in-frame clones, with some not included. The table has roughly 67,000 clones, roughly nine tenths seen once. Material: CD4+ or CD8+ T cells sorted from blood, obtained in a trial of the OX40 agonist ivuxolimab. J is TRBJ2-1 and V is TRBV2; D remains ambiguous. This TCR derives from an adult with an advanced solid tumor such as melanoma, head and neck, liver or kidney cancer. The CDR3 loop reads CASSEGTYNEQFF. DNA of the CDR3: TGTGCCAGCAGTGAGGGGACCTACAATGAGCAGTTCTTC. The full variable domain, in which reference TRBV2 and TRBJ2-1 provide the parts outside the CDR3, is EPEVTQTPSHQVTQMGQEVILRCVPISNHLYFYWYRQILGQKVEFLVSFYNNEISEKSEIFDDQFSVERPDGSNFTLKIRSTKLEDSAMYFCASSEGTYNEQFFGPGTRLTVL.